The rows below give T cell receptor beta chains drawn from one sample of a study of blood T cells in healthy people across ages. TCRdb reprocessed the 5' RACE reads via MiXCR and lists one record per CDR3 protein. Here the sample spans around 800,000 distinct CDR3 sequences, under 30% being singletons. These data were also reused for a study on T cells of mothers and their children.

Specimen: blood. These receptors were collected from a boy aged 5-17 years in good health. Both conserved end residues are part of each CDR3. Each record gives: J gene, V gene, D gene, clone size, CDR3 protein, CDR3 DNA. D genes are given only for firm matches. Where a row states a size, it is once, few, many or the class of an expanded clone; other rows omit it.

J gene: TRBJ1-6; V gene: TRBV30; D gene: TRBD1; clone size: few; CDR3 protein: CAWGTGNNSPLHF; CDR3 DNA: TGTGCCTGGGGGACAGGGAATAATTCACCCCTCCACTTT
J gene: TRBJ2-3; V gene: TRBV7-9; D gene: TRBD2; clone size: .; CDR3 protein: CANSPGTSGITTDTQYF; CDR3 DNA: TGTGCCAACAGCCCAGGGACTAGCGGCATTACCACAGATACGCAGTATTTT
J gene: TRBJ2-7; V gene: TRBV10-1; D gene: .; clone size: many; CDR3 protein: CASKGSYEQYF; CDR3 DNA: TGCGCCAGCAAAGGGTCCTACGAGCAGTACTTC
J gene: TRBJ2-5; V gene: TRBV27; D gene: TRBD1; clone size: .; CDR3 protein: CASSSGTGADGAQYF; CDR3 DNA: TGTGCCAGCAGTTCCGGGACAGGGGCAGATGGGGCCCAGTACTTC
J gene: TRBJ1-4; V gene: TRBV28; D gene: .; clone size: .; CDR3 protein: CASSLIPKTNEKLFF; CDR3 DNA: TGTGCCAGCAGCCTTATCCCAAAGACTAATGAAAAACTGTTTTTT
J gene: TRBJ1-4; V gene: TRBV10-3; D gene: TRBD1; clone size: few; CDR3 protein: CAISESGQINEKLFF; CDR3 DNA: TGTGCCATCAGTGAGTCGGGACAGATCAATGAAAAACTGTTTTTT
J gene: TRBJ1-5; V gene: TRBV28; D gene: TRBD1; clone size: .; CDR3 protein: CASSSGQGAGNQPQHF; CDR3 DNA: TGTGCCAGCAGTTCGGGACAGGGGGCAGGCAATCAGCCCCAGCATTTT
J gene: TRBJ2-7; V gene: TRBV20-1; D gene: TRBD2; clone size: .; CDR3 protein: CSARGRTSGESYEQYF; CDR3 DNA: TGCAGTGCTAGAGGCAGGACTAGCGGGGAATCCTACGAGCAGTACTTC
J gene: TRBJ1-6; V gene: TRBV12-3/TRBV12-4; D gene: .; clone size: .; CDR3 protein: CASSLSVAGINSPLHF; CDR3 DNA: TGTGCCAGCAGTTTAAGTGTCGCGGGGATTAATTCACCCCTCCACTTT
J gene: TRBJ2-1; V gene: TRBV29-1; D gene: .; clone size: few; CDR3 protein: CSPRLGNEQFF; CDR3 DNA: TGCAGCCCCCGGTTGGGTAATGAGCAGTTCTTC
J gene: TRBJ2-1; V gene: TRBV20-1; D gene: TRBD2; clone size: .; CDR3 protein: CSGQTSGSNEQFF; CDR3 DNA: TGCAGTGGCCAGACTAGCGGGAGCAATGAGCAGTTCTTC
J gene: TRBJ2-6; V gene: TRBV11-2; D gene: TRBD1; clone size: few; CDR3 protein: CASSARFTGVAGANVLTF; CDR3 DNA: TGTGCCAGCAGCGCACGCTTCACAGGGGTGGCTGGGGCCAACGTCCTGACTTTC
J gene: TRBJ2-1; V gene: TRBV6-5; D gene: .; clone size: .; CDR3 protein: CASSYGSQGGNEQFF; CDR3 DNA: TGTGCCAGCAGTTACGGGAGCCAGGGGGGGAATGAGCAGTTCTTC
J gene: TRBJ1-1; V gene: TRBV20-1; D gene: .; clone size: few; CDR3 protein: CSAGDFQGYEAFF; CDR3 DNA: TGCAGTGCTGGTGATTTCCAGGGTTATGAAGCTTTCTTT
J gene: TRBJ1-4; V gene: TRBV18; D gene: TRBD1; clone size: few; CDR3 protein: CASWSGTGNEKLFF; CDR3 DNA: TGTGCCAGCTGGTCCGGGACAGGCAATGAAAAACTGTTTTTT
J gene: TRBJ2-7; V gene: TRBV12-3/TRBV12-4; D gene: .; clone size: few; CDR3 protein: CASSLVVYEQYF; CDR3 DNA: TGTGCCAGCAGTTTGGTAGTCTACGAGCAGTACTTC
J gene: TRBJ2-5; V gene: TRBV5-6; D gene: .; clone size: many; CDR3 protein: CASSPTSVEETQYF; CDR3 DNA: TGTGCCAGCAGCCCTACTAGTGTAGAAGAGACCCAGTACTTC
J gene: TRBJ2-1; V gene: TRBV12-3/TRBV12-4; D gene: .; clone size: .; CDR3 protein: CASSFAGAEQFF; CDR3 DNA: TGTGCCAGCAGTTTCGCGGGGGCTGAGCAGTTCTTC
J gene: TRBJ2-5; V gene: TRBV20-1; D gene: TRBD1; clone size: few; CDR3 protein: CSARDGTGAQETQYF; CDR3 DNA: TGCAGTGCTAGAGACGGGACAGGGGCACAAGAGACCCAGTACTTC
J gene: TRBJ2-3; V gene: TRBV12-3/TRBV12-4; D gene: TRBD2; clone size: .; CDR3 protein: CASSPGTSGDTDTQYF; CDR3 DNA: TGTGCCAGCAGTCCCGGGACTAGCGGTGACACAGATACGCAGTATTTT
J gene: TRBJ2-7; V gene: TRBV6-2/TRBV6-3; D gene: TRBD2; clone size: few; CDR3 protein: CASSFSSGRAVLSFDEQYF; CDR3 DNA: TGTGCCAGCAGTTTCTCCAGCGGGAGGGCCGTCCTATCCTTTGACGAGCAGTACTTC
J gene: TRBJ2-1; V gene: TRBV20-1; D gene: TRBD2; clone size: .; CDR3 protein: CSASRRGARFAEQFF; CDR3 DNA: TGCAGTGCTAGTAGGCGGGGGGCGCGTTTCGCCGAGCAGTTCTTC
J gene: TRBJ2-5; V gene: TRBV14; D gene: .; clone size: few; CDR3 protein: CASEVGANPAYQETQYF; CDR3 DNA: TGTGCCAGCGAGGTGGGGGCGAATCCCGCGTACCAAGAGACCCAGTACTTC
J gene: TRBJ1-4; V gene: TRBV6-5; D gene: .; clone size: .; CDR3 protein: CASSYSIYPTNEKLFF; CDR3 DNA: TGTGCCAGCAGTTACTCGATCTACCCAACTAATGAAAAACTGTTTTTT
J gene: TRBJ2-5; V gene: TRBV20-1; D gene: .; clone size: few; CDR3 protein: CSARVGGNAETQYF; CDR3 DNA: TGCAGTGCCAGAGTAGGCGGGAATGCGGAGACCCAGTACTTC
J gene: TRBJ1-2; V gene: TRBV6-5; D gene: .; clone size: few; CDR3 protein: CASSRQRSYGYTF; CDR3 DNA: TGTGCCAGCAGTAGACAGCGCTCCTATGGCTACACCTTC
J gene: TRBJ2-1; V gene: TRBV7-3; D gene: TRBD2; clone size: .; CDR3 protein: CASSLGLADNEQFF; CDR3 DNA: TGTGCCAGCAGCTTAGGGCTAGCGGACAATGAGCAGTTCTTC
J gene: TRBJ2-5; V gene: TRBV11-2; D gene: .; clone size: few; CDR3 protein: CASSLDPRGVFSYEQYF; CDR3 DNA: TGTGCCAGCAGCTTAGATCCCCGAGGGGTTTTCTCCTATGAGCAGTACTTC
J gene: TRBJ2-1; V gene: TRBV20-1; D gene: .; clone size: .; CDR3 protein: CSARDFGENNEQFF; CDR3 DNA: TGCAGTGCTAGAGATTTCGGAGAAAACAATGAGCAGTTCTTC
J gene: TRBJ2-1; V gene: TRBV18; D gene: TRBD1; clone size: few; CDR3 protein: CASSSTPGTGGSYNEQFF; CDR3 DNA: TGTGCCAGCTCATCTACCCCCGGGACAGGGGGTTCCTACAATGAGCAGTTCTTC
J gene: TRBJ2-1; V gene: TRBV20-1; D gene: .; clone size: .; CDR3 protein: CSAPKAAVSYNEQFF; CDR3 DNA: TGCAGTGCTCCTAAAGCGGCGGTAAGCTACAATGAGCAGTTCTTC
J gene: TRBJ2-3; V gene: TRBV24-1; D gene: .; clone size: few; CDR3 protein: CATSDDTDTQYF; CDR3 DNA: TGTGCCACCAGTGATGATACAGATACGCAGTATTTT
J gene: TRBJ2-5; V gene: TRBV12-3/TRBV12-4; D gene: TRBD1; clone size: .; CDR3 protein: CASSSGTGQGHTETQYF; CDR3 DNA: TGTGCCAGCAGTTCAGGGACAGGGCAAGGTCACACGGAGACCCAGTACTTC
J gene: TRBJ1-2; V gene: TRBV2; D gene: .; clone size: .; CDR3 protein: CASSEATGRVGRANYGYTF; CDR3 DNA: TGTGCCAGCAGTGAAGCGACGGGGCGGGTGGGCCGCGCCAACTATGGCTACACCTTC
J gene: TRBJ2-7; V gene: TRBV20-1; D gene: .; clone size: few; CDR3 protein: CSAPRSGDEQYF; CDR3 DNA: TGCAGTGCCCCAAGAAGCGGCGACGAGCAGTACTTC
J gene: TRBJ2-1; V gene: TRBV7-9; D gene: .; clone size: .; CDR3 protein: CASSLVTGIYNEQFF; CDR3 DNA: TGTGCCAGCAGCTTAGTAACAGGGATTTACAATGAGCAGTTCTTC
J gene: TRBJ1-5; V gene: TRBV12-3/TRBV12-4; D gene: .; clone size: few; CDR3 protein: CASSLGDTSLGQPQHF; CDR3 DNA: TGTGCCAGCAGCCTGGGGGACACCAGTCTGGGGCAGCCCCAGCATTTT
J gene: TRBJ2-7; V gene: TRBV7-9; D gene: TRBD2; clone size: .; CDR3 protein: CASSPEGRGHEQYF; CDR3 DNA: TGTGCCAGCAGCCCCGAGGGGAGGGGCCACGAGCAGTACTTC
J gene: TRBJ2-3; V gene: TRBV9; D gene: TRBD2; clone size: .; CDR3 protein: CASSVTGGPDTQYF; CDR3 DNA: TGTGCCAGCAGCGTGACGGGGGGGCCAGATACGCAGTATTTT
J gene: TRBJ2-5; V gene: TRBV7-9; D gene: .; clone size: few; CDR3 protein: CASSHGVMEQYF; CDR3 DNA: TGTGCCAGCTCGCATGGGGTTATGGAGCAGTACTTC
J gene: TRBJ2-1; V gene: TRBV12-3/TRBV12-4; D gene: TRBD2; clone size: few; CDR3 protein: CASRLGLAGVF; CDR3 DNA: TGTGCCAGCAGGTTAGGACTAGCGGGGGTTTTC
J gene: TRBJ1-5; V gene: TRBV1; D gene: .; clone size: .; CDR3 protein: CTSSRGLGPWANQPQHF; CDR3 DNA: TGCACCAGCAGCCGGGGCTTGGGCCCCTGGGCCAATCAGCCCCAGCATTTT
J gene: TRBJ2-3; V gene: TRBV29-1; D gene: .; clone size: few; CDR3 protein: CSVVTGVDTQYF; CDR3 DNA: TGCAGCGTGGTAACAGGAGTAGATACGCAGTATTTT
J gene: TRBJ2-5; V gene: TRBV5-1; D gene: .; clone size: .; CDR3 protein: CASRSTSGRETQYF; CDR3 DNA: TGCGCCAGCAGATCGACGAGCGGACGGGAGACCCAGTACTTC
J gene: TRBJ2-7; V gene: TRBV20-1; D gene: .; clone size: .; CDR3 protein: CSASLTYEQYF; CDR3 DNA: TGCAGTGCTAGCTTGACCTACGAGCAGTACTTC
J gene: TRBJ2-7; V gene: TRBV7-2; D gene: TRBD1; clone size: .; CDR3 protein: CASSSPLTGSRSFEQYF; CDR3 DNA: TGTGCCAGCAGCTCACCGTTGACAGGGAGTCGTAGCTTCGAGCAGTACTTC
J gene: TRBJ2-1; V gene: TRBV7-2; D gene: .; clone size: .; CDR3 protein: CAIKAHGSDNGQFF; CDR3 DNA: TGTGCCATCAAAGCACACGGCTCAGACAATGGGCAGTTCTTC
J gene: TRBJ2-1; V gene: TRBV4-1; D gene: .; clone size: few; CDR3 protein: CASSPLDRYNEQFF; CDR3 DNA: TGCGCCAGCAGCCCCCTCGACAGATACAATGAGCAGTTCTTC
J gene: TRBJ2-7; V gene: TRBV4-1; D gene: .; clone size: .; CDR3 protein: CASSHQEGPYEQYF; CDR3 DNA: TGCGCCAGCAGCCACCAAGAGGGCCCCTACGAGCAGTACTTC
J gene: TRBJ2-7; V gene: TRBV12-3/TRBV12-4; D gene: TRBD2; clone size: .; CDR3 protein: CASSLESSGGAKWTYEQYF; CDR3 DNA: TGTGCCAGCAGTTTAGAGTCTAGCGGGGGGGCTAAATGGACGTACGAGCAGTACTTC
J gene: TRBJ2-4; V gene: TRBV5-1; D gene: TRBD2; clone size: .; CDR3 protein: CASSPTAGGDIQYF; CDR3 DNA: TGCGCCAGCAGCCCCACTGCGGGAGGGGACATTCAGTACTTC
J gene: TRBJ1-6; V gene: TRBV6-5; D gene: .; clone size: .; CDR3 protein: CASRRSSYNSPLHF; CDR3 DNA: TGTGCCAGCAGGAGAAGCTCCTATAATTCACCCCTCCACTTT
J gene: TRBJ2-3; V gene: TRBV7-9; D gene: .; clone size: .; CDR3 protein: CASSLSAGTDTQYF; CDR3 DNA: TGTGCCAGCAGCTTAAGTGCAGGGACCGATACGCAGTATTTT
J gene: TRBJ1-2; V gene: TRBV5-5; D gene: .; clone size: few; CDR3 protein: CASSWKGAHGYTF; CDR3 DNA: TGTGCCAGCAGCTGGAAAGGGGCCCACGGCTACACCTTC
J gene: TRBJ2-7; V gene: TRBV19; D gene: TRBD2; clone size: .; CDR3 protein: CASSIVPGGYEQYF; CDR3 DNA: TGTGCCAGTAGTATAGTACCGGGAGGCTACGAGCAGTACTTC
J gene: TRBJ1-2; V gene: TRBV5-1; D gene: .; clone size: .; CDR3 protein: CASSLAEGGTYGYTF; CDR3 DNA: TGCGCCAGCAGCTTGGCCGAAGGGGGGACCTATGGCTACACCTTC
J gene: TRBJ2-7; V gene: TRBV7-3; D gene: .; clone size: few; CDR3 protein: CASSFHPGSFYEQYF; CDR3 DNA: TGTGCCAGCAGCTTCCACCCTGGATCCTTCTACGAGCAGTACTTC
J gene: TRBJ1-2; V gene: TRBV6-5; D gene: TRBD1; clone size: .; CDR3 protein: CASSRLGQSNYGYTF; CDR3 DNA: TGTGCCAGCAGCCGGTTGGGACAGAGTAACTATGGCTACACCTTC
J gene: TRBJ1-2; V gene: TRBV6-2/TRBV6-3; D gene: .; clone size: few; CDR3 protein: CAGSYKGSYGYTF; CDR3 DNA: TGTGCCGGCAGTTACAAGGGGTCCTATGGCTACACCTTC
J gene: TRBJ2-7; V gene: TRBV28; D gene: TRBD1; clone size: .; CDR3 protein: CACSYGQGIYEQYF; CDR3 DNA: TGTGCCTGCAGTTATGGACAGGGGATCTACGAGCAGTACTTC